These 19 T cell receptor beta chains originate from one sample sequenced in a study of blood T cell repertoires in COVID-19. TCRdb keeps only in-frame clones here, not all; method: immunoSEQ multiplex PCR. The repertoire holds roughly 340,000 clones, with approximately 87% as singletons. The sequencing input was PBMCs or T cells enriched from blood (not recorded which). These receptors all come from a man between 35 and 55 years old in a cohort exposed to, infected with or recovered from COVID-19 (not recorded which).

This clone was found once. This chain joins TRBV14 and TRBJ2-1; 11 bases map to TRBD2. The V gene's germline CDR1 is SGHDN and CDR2 FVKESK. V lost 4 bases to trimming and J lost 3 bases; unmatched junction nucleotides: 5. This CDR3 has 16 amino acids. The CDR3 DNA reads TGTGCCAGCAGCCGGAGACTAGCGGGAAACTACAATGAGCAGTTCTTC. This translates into CASSRRLAGNYNEQFF.

This sequence joins TRBV7-8 and TRBJ2-7; TRBD1 matches at 10 bases. The CDR3 has 15 amino acids. CDR1 SGHVS and CDR2 FQNEAQ come from the germline V gene. Trimming removed 4 bases from V and 6 bases from J; junction bases left unmatched: 9. The CDR3 sequence is CASSSGQGEGGEQYF. In DNA form, the CDR3 reads TGTGCCAGCAGCTCCGGACAGGGGGAAGGGGGCGAGCAGTACTTC.

The chain employs TRBV30 and TRBJ2-7, with no clear D. This CDR3 is 14 amino acids long. Germline V CDR1 and CDR2: GTSNPN, SVGIG (reference sequence). The V end lost 0 bases, the J end lost 2 bases, and 11 bases lay between the germline ends. The CDR3 bases are TGTGCCTGGAGTGTACCAGGAAAGACCTACGAGCAGTACTTC. Residues: CAWSVPGKTYEQYF.

In its sample, this clone was seen a few times. The V and J genes are TRBV3-1 (or the pseudogene TRBV3-2) and TRBJ1-1; 7 nucleotides align to TRBD1. The CDR3 contains 16 residues. With V trimmed by 0 bases and J by 1 base, 5 bases remained unmatched. Germline V gene sequence: CDR1 LGHDT, CDR2 YNNKEL (reference sequence). The CDR3 coding sequence is TGTGCCAGCAGCCAAGACAGGGGGTCAACGAACACTGAAGCTTTCTTT. It is translated as CASSQDRGSTNTEAFF.

The chain has TRBV5-6 and TRBJ2-1; a possible D gene is TRBD2 (7 bases). V was cut by 4 bases and J by 7 bases, with 21 bases left in between. CDR3 length equals 16 residues. Germline CDR1 is SGHDT and CDR2 is YYEEEE. Written as DNA, the CDR3 is TGTGCCAGCAGCCCGGGGGGCCTAGCGGTGGGTAATGAGCAGTTCTTC. This encodes CASSPGGLAVGNEQFF.

This chain joins TRBV7-9 and TRBJ1-1; 9 nucleotides match TRBD1. CDR3 size: 15 residues. CDR1 and CDR2 (germline): SEHNR, FQNEAQ (reference sequence). Germline trimming cut 5 bases from V and 1 base from J; bases unmatched to any gene: 5. The CDR3 region has the DNA TGTGCCAGCAGCGCCCGGACAGGGGCGAACACTGAAGCTTTCTTT. Translating gives CASSARTGANTEAFF.

This chain links TRBV6-1 with TRBJ2-7; D may be TRBD2 (5 bases). V lost 2 bases and J 3 bases, leaving 11 bases between the germline ends. CDR3 length: 14 amino acids. Germline CDR1 and CDR2: MNHNS and SASEGT. The CDR3 bases are TGTGCCAGCAGTGAATCGGTACGGGACTACGAGCAGTACTTC. Protein product: CASSESVRDYEQYF.

V and J are TRBV10-3 and TRBJ2-7; 11 nucleotides match TRBD2. This CDR3 comprises 16 residues. V dropped 0 bases and J dropped 1; count of bases not matched to a gene: 2. CDR1 and CDR2 (germline): ENHRY, SYGVKD. CDR3 nucleotide sequence: TGTGCCATCAGTGAGTCGGGGACTAGCGGTTCCTACGAGCAGTACTTC. As protein: CAISESGTSGSYEQYF.

This chain links TRBV9 with TRBJ2-2; the match to TRBD2 covers 10 bases. Germline-derived CDR1 and CDR2 are SGDLS and YYNGEE. Losses at the gene ends were 2 bases for V and 5 bases for J; bases not matched to a gene: 9. The CDR3 is 17 amino acids. CDR3: CASSVTSGTSGTGELFF. CDR3 DNA: TGTGCCAGCAGCGTCACTAGCGGGACTTCGGGAACCGGGGAGCTGTTTTTT.

The count of this clone is one. The genes are TRBV5-5 and TRBJ2-7; unclear D gene. V lost 0 bases, J lost 0 bases, and 10 bases lay in between. Germline lookup yields CDR1 SGHKS and CDR2 YYEKEE (reference sequence). The CDR3 totals 15 residues. The CDR3 bases are TGTGCCAGCAGCTTGGTTCCCGCAGGCTCCTACGAGCAGTACTTC. Encoded protein: CASSLVPAGSYEQYF.

The rearrangement links TRBV7-6 to TRBJ2-5; 8 nucleotides match TRBD2. V was clipped by 4 bases and J by 5 bases; unmatched bases: 6. There are 14 residues in the CDR3. Germline V CDR1 and CDR2: SGHVS, FNYEAQ. Written as DNA, the CDR3 is TGTGCCAGCAGCTCTCTGACTAGCGTTGAGACCCAGTACTTC. This gives the protein CASSSLTSVETQYF. Looking up the rest from reference TRBV7-6 and TRBJ2-5 gives the full variable domain: GAGVSQSPRYKVTKRGQDVALRCDPISGHVSLYWYRQALGQGPEFLTYFNYEAQQDKSGLPNDRFSAERPEGSISTLTIQRTEQRDSAMYRCASSSLTSVETQYFGPGTRLLVL.

The chain employs TRBV6-5 and TRBJ2-3; D is perhaps TRBD2 (6 bases). CDR1 and CDR2 from the germline V gene are MNHEY and SVGAGI. V shed 2 bases and J shed 4 bases, with 16 bases lying between them. This CDR3 is built from 16 residues. The DNA for the CDR3 is TGTGCCAGCAGTTACGGGCCTCGGGGGAGTGCAGATACGCAGTATTTT. This codes for CASSYGPRGSADTQYF.

This chain links TRBV30 with TRBJ1-2, with 9 nucleotides matching TRBD1. Trimming took 5 bases from V and 2 from J; bases not matched to a gene: 0. The CDR3 is made up of 12 amino acids. CDR1 is GTSNPN, CDR2 SVGIG, per germline (reference sequence). In nucleotides, the CDR3 is TGTGCCTGGGGACAGGGGAACTATGGCTACACCTTC. Translation: CAWGQGNYGYTF.

J is TRBJ2-7 and V is TRBV2; D uncertain. CDR3 size: 13 residues. V was pared by 1 base and J by 3 bases, with 7 bases between. Germline V CDR1 and CDR2: SNHLY, FYNNEI. The CDR3 sequence: CASSEESDYEQYF. DNA of the CDR3: TGTGCCAGCAGTGAAGAGTCAGACTACGAGCAGTACTTC. Looking up the rest from reference TRBV2 and TRBJ2-7 gives the full variable domain: EPEVTQTPSHQVTQMGQEVILRCVPISNHLYFYWYRQILGQKVEFLVSFYNNEISEKSEIFDDQFSVERPDGSNFTLKIRSTKLEDSAMYFCASSEESDYEQYFGPGTRLTVT.

The rearrangement joins TRBV2 to TRBJ2-6; perhaps TRBD2 as D (5 bases). This CDR3 comprises 14 residues. Germline loops: CDR1 SNHLY, CDR2 FYNNEI. Between the trimmed V and J ends, which lost 8 bases and 0 bases, there was a span of 8 bases. Here the CDR3 reads CASRRVSGANVLTF. CDR3 nucleotides: TGTGCCAGCCGGCGGGTCTCTGGGGCCAACGTCCTGACTTTC.

The chain is built from TRBV13 and TRBJ2-5, with TRBD2 matching 7 bases. Unmatched junction bases numbered 14, after V lost 5 bases and J lost 5 bases. The germline gives CDR1 PRHDT, CDR2 FYEKMQ (reference sequence). This CDR3 comprises 16 residues. The CDR3 spells CASSPTFGAGEETQYF. As DNA, the CDR3 is TGTGCCAGCAGCCCGACTTTTGGCGCGGGAGAGGAGACCCAGTACTTC.

The chain joins TRBV27 to TRBJ1-2, with no clear D. V was shortened by 0 bases and J by 6 bases, with 17 bases between the two germline ends. The CDR3 runs to 16 residues. Germline assignment: CDR1 MNHEY and CDR2 SMNVEV (reference sequence). CDR3 DNA: TGTGCCAGCAGTTTATCTGGAGGAACGGATTATAATGGCTACACCTTC. Protein: CASSLSGGTDYNGYTF.

The V gene is TRBV5-1, the J gene TRBJ2-1; 13 bases are shared with TRBD2. Trimming took 0 bases from V and 10 from J; bases not matched to a gene: 4. CDR1 and CDR2 from the germline V gene are SGHRS and YFSETQ. The CDR3 is 15 amino acids. For the CDR3, the DNA is TGCGCCAGCAGCTTGGGACTAGCGGGAGGACGGGAGCAGTTCTTC. Its protein is CASSLGLAGGREQFF.

V usage is TRBV28 and J usage is TRBJ2-5; 10 bases agree with TRBD1. Germline loops: CDR1 MDHEN, CDR2 SYDVKM. This CDR3 contains 16 residues. V trimming: 5 bases; J trimming: 3 bases; junction bases outside the gene matches: 9. CDR3 nucleotides: TGTGCCAGCAGTGAAGCCGGGACAGGGGTTAAAGAGACCCAGTACTTC. Its protein is CASSEAGTGVKETQYF.